Following are 11 T cell receptor beta chains from one sample sequenced in a study of T cell responses to AZD1222 COVID-19 vaccine. The repertoire was sequenced with immunoSEQ multiplex PCR; TCRdb's copy has only in-frame clones and lacks some. The sample holds roughly 130,000 clones, roughly 85% seen once. The sample here was peripheral blood, taken on day 0 of AZD1222 vaccination. All receptors derive from an adult in good health.

The chain is built from TRBV15 and TRBJ2-5, with 9 positions matching TRBD1. Trimming removed 3 bases from V and 7 bases from J; junction bases left unmatched: 9. Germline-derived CDR1 and CDR2 are LNHNV and YYDKDF (reference sequence). The CDR3 runs 15 residues. The CDR3 reads CATSRGQGGGGTQYF. CDR3 in DNA: TGTGCCACCAGCAGGGGACAGGGCGGAGGAGGGACCCAGTACTTC.

Only a few counts were recorded for this clone. The chain recombines TRBV7-6 with TRBJ1-3, with TRBD1 identical over 8 bases. After removal of 5 bases from V and 2 bases from J, the junction contained 8 bases not matched to a gene. CDR3 length equals 16 residues. Germline V gives CDR1 SGHVS, CDR2 FNYEAQ. The CDR3 reads CASSPRTGRAGNTIYF. CDR3 in DNA: TGTGCCAGCAGCCCCCGGACAGGGCGGGCTGGAAACACCATATATTTT.

Here the CDR3 reads CASSPGTSGGTDTQYF. CDR3 DNA: TGTGCCAGCAGCCCCGGGACTAGCGGGGGGACAGATACGCAGTATTTT. The chain links TRBV9 to TRBJ2-3; 15 nucleotides agree with TRBD2. V shed 4 bases and J 3 bases; nucleotides not matched to a gene: 3. This CDR3 region has 16 residues. Germline V gene lookup returns CDR1 SGDLS and CDR2 YYNGEE.

The chain joins TRBV13 to TRBJ2-3; no clear D gene. V was cut by 1 base and J by 3 bases, with 8 bases left in between. The CDR3 is 14 residues long. Germline V lookup: CDR1 PRHDT, CDR2 FYEKMQ (reference sequence). This chain's CDR3 is CASSLVLGTDTQYF. CDR3 bases: TGTGCCAGCAGCTTAGTCCTCGGGACAGATACGCAGTATTTT.

This chain links TRBV7-2 with TRBJ1-1, with a weak D call TRBD1 (6 bases). This CDR3 has 17 amino acids. Per germline, CDR1 SGHTA and CDR2 FQGNSA. Trimming took off 5 bases at V and 0 bases at J, with 19 bases between the two ends. As DNA, the CDR3 is TGTGCCAGCAGCCCAAAGGAGGGGGGCTTCATGAACACTGAAGCTTTCTTT. Its protein product is CASSPKEGGFMNTEAFF.

This chain links TRBV11-2 with TRBJ1-5; 9 bases agree with TRBD1. V was pared by 5 bases and J by 6 bases, with 5 bases of the junction left unmatched. The CDR3 consists of 14 residues. Germline lookup yields CDR1 SGHAT and CDR2 FQNNGV. The CDR3 DNA reads as TGTGCCAGCAGCCAGGACAGGGGTTTTCAGCCCCAGCATTTT. This gives the protein CASSQDRGFQPQHF.

V and J are TRBV4-2 and TRBJ1-5; D gene ambiguous. Germline assignment: CDR1 LGHNA and CDR2 YNFKEQ. This CDR3 has 15 residues. V lost 0 bases and J lost 3, with 9 bases in between. CDR3 sequence (DNA): TGTGCCAGCAGCCAAGATAAACAGCCCAATCAGCCCCAGCATTTT. It is translated as CASSQDKQPNQPQHF.

This clone has only one observation. The rearrangement joins TRBV27 to TRBJ1-3; no definite D call. V dropped 2 bases and J dropped 2 bases, with 4 bases sitting between them. Germline CDR1 and CDR2: MNHEY and SMNVEV (reference sequence). CDR3 length equals 13 residues. The CDR3, as DNA: TGTGCCAGCAGTTTAATCCCTGGAAACACCATATATTTT. Its protein product is CASSLIPGNTIYF.

The table lists this clone with a few counts. V and J are TRBV7-9 and TRBJ2-7; maybe TRBD2 (6 bases). V lost 1 base to trimming and J lost 3 bases, with 16 bases between them. Germline V CDR1 and CDR2: SEHNR, FQNEAQ (reference sequence). CDR3 size: 16 residues. The CDR3 protein is CASSLGGYTDYYEQYF. In nucleotides, the CDR3 is TGTGCCAGCAGCTTAGGAGGGTATACGGACTACTACGAGCAGTACTTC. The entire variable domain, with the rest obtained from reference TRBV7-9 and TRBJ2-7, is as follows: DTGVSQNPRHKITKRGQNVTFRCDPISEHNRLYWYRQTLGQGPEFLTYFQNEAQLEKSRLLSDRFSAERPKGSFSTLEIQRTEQGDSAMYLCASSLGGYTDYYEQYFGPGTRLTVT.

This rearrangement joins TRBV7-2 to TRBJ2-4, with D perhaps TRBD2 (6 bases). The length of the CDR3 is 13 residues. V shed 9 bases and J shed 8 bases, with 17 bases lying between them. Germline V gives CDR1 SGHTA, CDR2 FQGNSA. The CDR3 sequence: CASGGQGLDIQYF. In DNA form, the CDR3 reads TGTGCCAGTGGAGGGCAGGGTCTAGACATTCAGTACTTC.

This rearrangement joins TRBV5-1 to TRBJ1-6, with 8 positions matching TRBD1. V shed 4 bases and J 6 bases; nucleotides not matched to a gene: 6. Germline CDR1 SGHRS, CDR2 YFSETQ. There are 15 residues in the CDR3. The CDR3 bases are TGCGCCAGCAGCAACGACAGGGGAATTAATTCACCCCTCCACTTT. It encodes CASSNDRGINSPLHF.